The 22 T cell receptor beta chains in this list originate from one sample, sequenced in a study of T cells after yellow fever vaccination (dated 2019 in TCRdb). Library preparation was by 5' RACE. Data came from an Illumina NovaSeq 6000. Starting from the raw public reads, TCRdb applied fastp trimming at Q25, assembled clones with MiXCR and retained in-frame beta chains. Under each unique CDR3 protein, matching rows form one entry showing the most common genes and DNA. The sample table holds some 390,000 distinct CDR3 sequences, of which approximately 19% were seen once. The ten largest clones take up roughly a sixth of the sample. The label giving this sample's treatment or condition can be read as: live attenuated yellow fever vaccine strain. The sequences come from PBMCs, collected before the yellow fever booster vaccination. All receptors come from a man aged 18 to 29 who received the YFV17D yellow fever vaccine.

The chain recombines TRBV3-1 with TRBJ2-5; D gene unclear. Trimming cost V 4 bases and J 1 base, with 13 bases left between them. The germline gives CDR1 LGHDT, CDR2 YNNKEL (reference sequence). The CDR3 has 15 amino acids. CDR3 loop: CASSRSGLAQETQYF. The CDR3 nucleotides read TGTGCCAGCAGCCGAAGTGGGTTGGCCCAAGAGACCCAGTACTTC.

This clonotype was observed at least ten times. The chain recombines TRBV20-1 with TRBJ1-1; D is perhaps TRBD1 (6 bases). The germline V gene has CDR1 DFQATT and CDR2 SNEGSKA (reference sequence). Deletions cut 5 bases from V and 7 bases from J, with 14 bases between. This CDR3 is 12 amino acids long. DNA for the CDR3: TGCAGTGCTGGGGGACAATTACTTGAAGCTTTCTTT. It encodes CSAGGQLLEAFF.

The chain carries TRBV7-7 and TRBJ2-1; TRBD1 might be the D (8 bases). The germline V gene has CDR1 SSHAT and CDR2 FNYEAQ (reference sequence). Deletions cut 5 bases from V and 5 bases from J, with 19 bases between. The CDR3 covers 16 residues. The CDR3 DNA is TGTGCCAGCAGCCCGGACAGGGCGGGGGTGAACAATGAGCAGTTCTTC. Its translation: CASSPDRAGVNNEQFF.

This clonotype was recorded at least ten times. V usage is TRBV5-1 and J usage is TRBJ2-7, with TRBD1 as a possible D gene (5 bases). V was cut by 0 bases and J by 5 bases, with 15 bases left in between. The CDR3 has 15 amino acids. CDR1 is SGHRS and CDR2 is YFSETQ in the germline V gene. For the CDR3, the DNA is TGCGCCAGCAGCTTGGAAGGGCAGGGCAGCGACGAGCAGTACGTC. Its translation: CASSLEGQGSDEQYV.

This chain uses TRBV12-3 or TRBV12-4 with TRBJ2-2; D is possibly TRBD2 (6 bases). The CDR3 sequence is 16 residues long. V was cut by 5 bases and J by 4 bases, with 17 bases left in between. Here the CDR3 reads CASSAVAGGSTGELFF. CDR3 DNA: TGTGCCAGCAGTGCCGTAGCTGGAGGGAGCACCGGGGAGCTGTTTTTT.

The J gene is TRBJ1-1, the V gene TRBV20-1, with 9 positions matching TRBD1. The germline gives CDR1 DFQATT, CDR2 SNEGSKA (reference sequence). With V trimmed by 5 bases and J by 4 bases, 5 bases remained unmatched. The CDR3 is 13 amino acids. As DNA, the CDR3 is TGCAGTGCTGCGGACAGGGGATCCACTGAAGCTTTCTTT. Its translation: CSAADRGSTEAFF.

The chain carries TRBV27 and TRBJ1-1; TRBD1 matches 9 bases. Trimming removed 5 bases from V and 11 bases from J; junction bases left unmatched: 12. The CDR3 is 14 amino acids. Germline CDR1 reads MNHEY; CDR2 reads SMNVEV (reference sequence). CDR3 protein: CASSRPGQGNGAFF. CDR3 DNA: TGTGCCAGCAGTCGACCGGGACAGGGAAATGGGGCTTTCTTT.

This clonotype was observed many times. The chain combines TRBV5-5 with TRBJ1-3, with unresolved D. This CDR3 region has 12 residues. Germline lookup yields CDR1 SGHKS and CDR2 YYEKEE (reference sequence). V lost 2 bases and J lost 7, with 7 bases in between. CDR3 in amino acids: CASSLVRNTIYF. In DNA, the CDR3 is TGTGCCAGCAGCTTAGTTCGGAACACCATATATTTT.

The sample holds a few counts of this clonotype. The chain carries TRBV19 and TRBJ1-5; 10 bases match TRBD1. The CDR3 has 15 residues. Germline assignment: CDR1 LNHDA and CDR2 SQIVND (reference sequence). The trim removed 9 bases at V and 6 bases at J, leaving 11 bases unmatched. CDR3 sequence reads: CASSRDRGFGQPQHF. In nucleotides, the CDR3 is TGTGCCAGCTCCCGGGACAGGGGATTCGGTCAGCCCCAGCATTTT.

This clonotype was counted only a few times. The chain has TRBV7-9 and TRBJ1-1; D unclear. This CDR3 has 14 residues. Per the germline V gene, CDR1 is SEHNR and CDR2 is FQNEAQ (reference sequence). V lost 5 bases and J lost 4, with 14 bases in between. In nucleotides, the CDR3 is TGTGCCAGCAGCCCAGGTGCCCTGGGCACTGAAGCTTTCTTT. This codes for CASSPGALGTEAFF. The variable domain in full, with the rest retrieved from reference TRBV7-9 and TRBJ1-1, is DTGVSQNPRHKITKRGQNVTFRCDPISEHNRLYWYRQTLGQGPEFLTYFQNEAQLEKSRLLSDRFSAERPKGSFSTLEIQRTEQGDSAMYLCASSPGALGTEAFFGQGTRLTVV.

The chain couples TRBV3-1 to TRBJ2-2; D is uncertain. Looked up from germline, CDR1 is LGHDT and CDR2 is YNNKEL (reference sequence). V dropped 4 bases and J dropped 9 bases, with 12 bases sitting between them. The CDR3 has 13 amino acids. The CDR3 DNA is TGTGCCAGCAGCCTCAAACCAAGCCGGGAGCTGTTTTTT. Translated, it gives CASSLKPSRELFF.

A few counts support this clonotype. The rearrangement uses TRBV7-3 and TRBJ2-1; perhaps D is TRBD1 or TRBD2 (5 bases each). Germline values: CDR1 SGHTA, CDR2 FQGTGA. This CDR3 is built from 15 residues. Trimming took off 5 bases at V and 4 bases at J, with 15 bases between the two ends. The CDR3, as DNA: TGTGCCAGCAGCAAAGTGGGGGTTGTGTACAATGAGCAGTTCTTC. As protein: CASSKVGVVYNEQFF. The full variable domain, rest sourced from reference TRBV7-3 and TRBJ2-1, is GAGVSQTPSNKVTEKGKYVELRCDPISGHTALYWYRQSLGQGPEFLIYFQGTGAADDSGLPNDRFFAVRPEGSVSTLKIQRTERGDSAVYLCASSKVGVVYNEQFFGPGTRLTVL.

The V call is TRBV7-2, the J call TRBJ2-1; D is perhaps TRBD1 or TRBD2 (6 bases each). V was cut by 8 bases and J by 3 bases, with 8 bases left in between. The length of the CDR3 is 12 residues. The germline CDR1 and CDR2 sequences are SGHTA and FQGNSA. CDR3: CASGGHYNEQFF. CDR3 bases: TGTGCCAGCGGGGGGCACTACAATGAGCAGTTCTTC.

This clonotype was seen a handful of times. V gene TRBV7-9 combines with J gene TRBJ2-1, with TRBD1 identical over 7 bases. With 2 bases clipped from V and 8 bases from J, the junction kept 9 bases outside the gene matches. Looked up from germline, CDR1 is SEHNR and CDR2 is FQNEAQ (reference sequence). CDR3 length: 15 amino acids. The CDR3 is CASSLLQAGGDEQFF. For the CDR3, the DNA is TGTGCCAGCAGCTTATTGCAGGCAGGGGGAGATGAGCAGTTCTTC.

This clonotype was counted a few times. This rearrangement joins TRBV6-2 or TRBV6-3 to TRBJ1-1; 7 nucleotides agree with TRBD1. The V segment lost 6 bases and the J segment 6 bases; nucleotides outside the gene matches: 7. Germline lookup yields CDR1 MNHEY and CDR2 SVGEGT. This CDR3 comprises 13 residues. CDR3 in amino acids: CASSVDREAEAFF. The CDR3, as DNA: TGTGCCAGCAGCGTTGACAGGGAGGCTGAAGCTTTCTTT.

In this sample, this clonotype turned up a few times. The V gene is TRBV6-5, the J gene TRBJ1-5; 9 bases map to TRBD1. There are 16 residues in the CDR3. CDR1 MNHEY and CDR2 SVGAGI come from the germline V gene. V shed 0 bases and J 2 bases; nucleotides not matched to a gene: 2. DNA of the CDR3: TGTGCCAGCAGTTACTCTAGGACAGGGGGCAATCAGCCCCAGCATTTT. It yields the protein CASSYSRTGGNQPQHF.

This clonotype was observed a few times. The CDR3 protein is CASSPALSSYEQYV. CDR3 bases: TGCGCCAGCAGCCCCGCACTAAGCTCCTACGAGCAGTACGTC. The V call is TRBV4-1, the J call TRBJ2-7; D call uncertain. V shed 4 bases and J shed 0 bases, with 10 bases lying between them. The CDR3 has 14 residues. The V gene's germline CDR1 is MGHRA and CDR2 YSYEKL.

This clonotype showed up just once. The chain combines TRBV13 with TRBJ1-4; weak D call: TRBD1 (5 bases). CDR1 PRHDT and CDR2 FYEKMQ come from the germline V gene (reference sequence). The CDR3 covers 15 residues. V dropped 5 bases and J dropped 1 base, with 11 bases sitting between them. The CDR3 sequence is CASSPGDGTNEKLFF. The DNA for the CDR3 is TGTGCCAGCAGCCCGGGGGACGGAACTAATGAAAAACTGTTTTTT.

This clonotype turned up a few times. V is TRBV20-1 and J is TRBJ2-7; D may match TRBD1 or TRBD2 (5 bases each). The CDR3 totals 16 residues. The V end lost 3 bases, the J end lost 2 bases, and 20 bases lay between the germline ends. Germline CDR1 DFQATT, CDR2 SNEGSKA (reference sequence). DNA for the CDR3: TGCAGTGCTAGGAGGGGAAGGCAGTTTGGGCCCTACGAGCAGTACTTC. This encodes CSARRGRQFGPYEQYF.

This clonotype was counted a few times. Written as DNA, the CDR3 is TGCGCCAGCAGCTCCGGGACATCGAGTACCGGGGAGCTGTTTTTT. Translation: CASSSGTSSTGELFF. The rearrangement links TRBV5-1 to TRBJ2-2, with a tentative D call TRBD1 (6 bases). Germline V gives CDR1 SGHRS, CDR2 YFSETQ. V was clipped by 3 bases and J by 5 bases, with 14 bases between them. The CDR3 extends over 15 amino acids.

This clonotype showed up just a few times. This chain uses TRBV7-2 with TRBJ2-3; maybe TRBD1 (6 bases). V was trimmed by 4 bases and J by 6 bases, leaving 11 bases between them. Per germline, CDR1 SGHTA and CDR2 FQGNSA. CDR3 length equals 13 residues. CDR3 in amino acids: CASSSYRVDTQYF. The CDR3 DNA sequence: TGTGCCAGCAGCTCCTACAGGGTGGATACGCAGTATTTT.

V and J are TRBV11-2 and TRBJ2-3; 9 positions match TRBD2. Unmatched junction bases numbered 3, after V lost 0 bases and J lost 5 bases. This CDR3 spans 15 amino acids. Germline loops: CDR1 SGHAT, CDR2 FQNNGV. The CDR3 DNA reads as TGTGCCAGCAGCTTAGAAGCGGGGGGCGGAGATACGCAGTATTTT. It translates to CASSLEAGGGDTQYF.